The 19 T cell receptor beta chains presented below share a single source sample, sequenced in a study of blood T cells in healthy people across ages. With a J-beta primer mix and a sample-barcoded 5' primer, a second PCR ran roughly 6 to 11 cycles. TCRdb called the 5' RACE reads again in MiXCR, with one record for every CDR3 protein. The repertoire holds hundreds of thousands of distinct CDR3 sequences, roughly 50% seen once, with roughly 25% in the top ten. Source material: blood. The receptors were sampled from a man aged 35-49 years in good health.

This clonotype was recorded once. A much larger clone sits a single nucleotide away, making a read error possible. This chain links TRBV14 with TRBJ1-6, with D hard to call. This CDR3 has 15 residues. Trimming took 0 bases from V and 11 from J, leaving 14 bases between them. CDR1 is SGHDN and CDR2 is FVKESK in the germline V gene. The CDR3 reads CASSQDHGFNAPLHF. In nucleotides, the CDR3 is TGTGCCAGCAGCCAAGATCACGGGTTTAACGCACCCCTCCACTTT.

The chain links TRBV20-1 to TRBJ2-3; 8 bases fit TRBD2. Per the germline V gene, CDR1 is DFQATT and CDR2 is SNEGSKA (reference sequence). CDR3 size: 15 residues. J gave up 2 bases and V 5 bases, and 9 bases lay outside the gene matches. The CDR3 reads CSASSLAGSTDTQYF. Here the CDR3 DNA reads TGCAGTGCTTCATCCTTAGCGGGGTCCACAGATACGCAGTATTTT.

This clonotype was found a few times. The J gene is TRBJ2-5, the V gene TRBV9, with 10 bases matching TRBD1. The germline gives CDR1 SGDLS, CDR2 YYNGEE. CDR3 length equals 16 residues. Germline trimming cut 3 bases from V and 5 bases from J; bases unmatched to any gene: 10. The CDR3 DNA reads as TGTGCCAGCAGCGCGGGACAGGGGACCTCAGGGGAGACCCAGTACTTC. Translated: CASSAGQGTSGETQYF.

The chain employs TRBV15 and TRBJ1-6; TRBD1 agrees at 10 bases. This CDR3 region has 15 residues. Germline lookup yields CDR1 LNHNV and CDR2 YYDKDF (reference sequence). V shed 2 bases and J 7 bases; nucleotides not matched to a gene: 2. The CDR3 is CATSRRTGGNSPLHF. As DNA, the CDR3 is TGTGCCACCAGCAGAAGGACAGGGGGGAATTCACCCCTCCACTTT.

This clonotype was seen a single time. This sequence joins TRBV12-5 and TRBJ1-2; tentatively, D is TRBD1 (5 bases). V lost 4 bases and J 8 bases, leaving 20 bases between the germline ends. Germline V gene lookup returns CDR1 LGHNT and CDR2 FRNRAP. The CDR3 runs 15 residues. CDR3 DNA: TGTGCTAGTGGTTCCGGGACCGTTTTGGTCTACGGCTACACCTTC. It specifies CASGSGTVLVYGYTF.

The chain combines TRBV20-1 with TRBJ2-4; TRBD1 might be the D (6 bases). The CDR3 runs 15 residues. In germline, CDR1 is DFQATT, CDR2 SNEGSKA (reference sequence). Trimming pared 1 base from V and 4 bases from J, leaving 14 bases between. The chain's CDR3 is CSARVSGRGKNIQYF. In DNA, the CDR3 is TGCAGTGCTAGAGTCTCGGGCAGGGGAAAAAACATTCAGTACTTC.

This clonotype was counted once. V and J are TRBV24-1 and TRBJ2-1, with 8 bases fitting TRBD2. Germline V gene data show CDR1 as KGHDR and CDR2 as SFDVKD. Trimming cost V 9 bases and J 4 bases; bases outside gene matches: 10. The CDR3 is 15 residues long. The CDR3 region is CATQSAGASYNEQFF. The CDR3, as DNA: TGTGCCACCCAATCAGCGGGGGCATCTTACAATGAGCAGTTCTTC.

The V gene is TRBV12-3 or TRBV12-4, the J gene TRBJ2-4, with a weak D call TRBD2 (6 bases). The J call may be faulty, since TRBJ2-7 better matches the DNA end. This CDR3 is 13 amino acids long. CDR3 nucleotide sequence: TGTGCCAGCAGGCGGGGAGCGATCCGCGAGCAGTACTTC. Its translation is CASRRGAIREQYF.

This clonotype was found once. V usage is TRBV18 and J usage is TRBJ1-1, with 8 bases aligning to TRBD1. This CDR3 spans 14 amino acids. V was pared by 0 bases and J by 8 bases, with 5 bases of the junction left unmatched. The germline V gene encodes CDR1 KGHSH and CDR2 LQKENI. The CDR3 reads CASSPPGTGAEAFF. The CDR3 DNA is TGTGCCAGCTCACCACCCGGGACAGGAGCGGAAGCTTTCTTT.

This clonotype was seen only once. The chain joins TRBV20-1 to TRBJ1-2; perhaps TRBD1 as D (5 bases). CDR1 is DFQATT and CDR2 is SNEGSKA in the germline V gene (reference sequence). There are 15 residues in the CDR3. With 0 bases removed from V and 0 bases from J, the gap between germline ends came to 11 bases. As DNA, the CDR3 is TGCAGTGCTAGAGATGGGGCCAGACCTAACTATGGCTACACCTTC. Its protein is CSARDGARPNYGYTF.

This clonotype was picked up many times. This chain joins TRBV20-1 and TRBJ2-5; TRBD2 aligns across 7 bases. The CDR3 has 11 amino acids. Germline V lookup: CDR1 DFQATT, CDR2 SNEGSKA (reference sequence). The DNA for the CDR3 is TGCGGGGGGGAGCGGTTAGAGACCCAGTACTTC. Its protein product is CGGERLETQYF.

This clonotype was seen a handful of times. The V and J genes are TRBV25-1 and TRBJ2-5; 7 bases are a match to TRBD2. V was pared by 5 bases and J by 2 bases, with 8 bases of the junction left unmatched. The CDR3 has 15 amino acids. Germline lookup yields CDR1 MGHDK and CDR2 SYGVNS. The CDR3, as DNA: TGTGCCAGCAGTTCCTTTATCGGGGGGCAAGAGACCCAGTACTTC. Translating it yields CASSSFIGGQETQYF.

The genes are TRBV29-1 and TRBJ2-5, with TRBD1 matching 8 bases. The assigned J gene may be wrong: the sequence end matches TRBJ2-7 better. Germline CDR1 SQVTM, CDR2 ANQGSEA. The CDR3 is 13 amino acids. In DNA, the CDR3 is TGCAGCGTCGCGGGACAGGAAATGAACGAGCAGTACTTC. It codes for CSVAGQEMNEQYF.

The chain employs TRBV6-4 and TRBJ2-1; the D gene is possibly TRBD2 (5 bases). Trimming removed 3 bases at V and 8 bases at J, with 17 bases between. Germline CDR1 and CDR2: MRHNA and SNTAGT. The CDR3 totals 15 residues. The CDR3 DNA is TGTGCCAGCAGTGAAGGACTGGGCAGAATGGATGAGCAGTTCTTC. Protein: CASSEGLGRMDEQFF.

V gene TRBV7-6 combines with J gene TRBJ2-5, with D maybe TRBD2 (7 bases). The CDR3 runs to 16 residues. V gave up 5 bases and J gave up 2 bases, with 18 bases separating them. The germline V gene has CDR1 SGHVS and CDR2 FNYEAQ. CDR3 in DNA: TGTGCCAGCAGCGCGAGATGGGAGGGGGTTCAAGAGACCCAGTACTTC. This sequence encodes CASSARWEGVQETQYF.

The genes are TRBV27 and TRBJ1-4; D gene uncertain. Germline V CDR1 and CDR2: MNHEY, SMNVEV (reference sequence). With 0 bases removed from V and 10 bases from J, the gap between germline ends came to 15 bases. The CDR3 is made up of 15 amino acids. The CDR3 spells CASSLSGRQNGKLFF. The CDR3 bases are TGTGCCAGCAGTTTATCTGGGCGGCAGAACGGAAAACTGTTTTTT.

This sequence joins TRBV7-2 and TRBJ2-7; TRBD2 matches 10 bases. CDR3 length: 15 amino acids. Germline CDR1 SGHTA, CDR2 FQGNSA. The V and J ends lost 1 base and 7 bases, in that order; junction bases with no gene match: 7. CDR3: CASSLGLAGSREQYF. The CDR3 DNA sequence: TGTGCCAGCAGCTTAGGACTAGCGGGCTCTCGTGAGCAGTACTTC. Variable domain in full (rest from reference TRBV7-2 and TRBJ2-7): GAGVSQSPSNKVTEKGKDVELRCDPISGHTALYWYRQSLGQGLEFLIYFQGNSAPDKSGLPSDRFSAERTGGSVSTLTIQRTQQEDSAVYLCASSLGLAGSREQYFGPGTRLTVT.

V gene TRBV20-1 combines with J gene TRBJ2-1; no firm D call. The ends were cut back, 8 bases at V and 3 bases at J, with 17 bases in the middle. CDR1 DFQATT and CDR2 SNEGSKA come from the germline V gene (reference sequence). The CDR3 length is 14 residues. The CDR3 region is CSPLNLVLYNEQFF. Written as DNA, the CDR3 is TGCAGTCCCCTGAATTTGGTTCTCTACAATGAGCAGTTCTTC.

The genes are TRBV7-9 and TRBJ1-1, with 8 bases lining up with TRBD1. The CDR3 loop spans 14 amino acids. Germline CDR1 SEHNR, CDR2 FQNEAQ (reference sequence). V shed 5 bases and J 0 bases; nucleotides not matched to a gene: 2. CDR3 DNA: TGTGCCAGCAGCGAGGGACAGGTGAACACTGAAGCTTTCTTT. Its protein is CASSEGQVNTEAFF.